What follows describes a single T cell receptor beta chain. This sample was included in a study of blood T cell repertoires in COVID-19. Study overall: Material from acute and convalescent COVID-19 was sourced from the United States, Italy and Spain.

Sequencing used immunoSEQ multiplex PCR; TCRdb keeps in-frame clones, though not all of them. The sample carries 75,000 to 95,000 clones, about 88% recorded once. This CDR3 is built from 14 residues. With 6 bases clipped from V and 4 bases from J, the junction kept 5 bases outside the gene matches. Germline V gives CDR1 MDHEN, CDR2 SYDVKM. The genes are TRBV28 and TRBJ1-5; 8 bases line up with TRBD1. This clonotype was sampled from a woman of 80 years or more with acute or convalescent COVID-19. What was sequenced was peripheral blood. The CDR3: CASRSGTGNQPQHF. The DNA for the CDR3 is TGTGCCAGCAGGTCCGGGACAGGAAATCAGCCCCAGCATTTT.